The next 25 T cell receptor beta chains were all read from a single sample in a study of T cells after yellow fever vaccination. A single record per CDR3 protein comes from TCRdb applying MiXCR to the 5' RACE reads. The sample holds 200,000 to 300,000 distinct CDR3 sequences, about 7% seen once. This specimen was CD4+ T cells sorted from PBMCs, taken 15 days after the yellow fever booster vaccination. The source is a man aged 25-40 years who received the YFV17D yellow fever vaccine.

This clonotype showed up just a few times. The chain joins TRBV24-1 to TRBJ2-1, with unresolved D. CDR1 and CDR2 (germline): KGHDR, SFDVKD. V was clipped by 7 bases and J by 0 bases, with 15 bases between them. This CDR3 has 16 residues. Written as DNA, the CDR3 is TGTGCCACCAGCCCGTCGTTTGCGGCCTCCTACAATGAGCAGTTCTTC. Protein product: CATSPSFAASYNEQFF.

V gene TRBV20-1 combines with J gene TRBJ2-4; TRBD2 matches 8 bases. CDR3 size: 15 residues. Germline-derived CDR1 and CDR2 are DFQATT and SNEGSKA (reference sequence). Unmatched junction bases numbered 9, after V lost 7 bases and J lost 1 base. The CDR3 nucleotides read TGCAGTGGAGGTCGGGAGGGGGGGGCCAAAAACATTCAGTACTTC. It is translated as CSGGREGGAKNIQYF.

This clonotype was seen only a few times. CDR3 in amino acids: CASSHAPETQYF. The DNA of the CDR3 is TGTGCCAGCAGTCATGCACCGGAGACCCAGTACTTC. The chain couples TRBV5-6 to TRBJ2-5; D remains ambiguous. CDR3 length: 12 residues. Germline CDR1 SGHDT, CDR2 YYEEEE. Deletions cut 5 bases from V and 5 bases from J, with 10 bases between.

In its sample, this clonotype was seen a few times. This sequence joins TRBV6-2 or TRBV6-3 and TRBJ2-5; no definite D call. Germline V gene sequence: CDR1 MNHEY, CDR2 SVGEGT. The V end lost 2 bases, the J end lost 4 bases, and 11 bases lay between the germline ends. The CDR3 contains 14 residues. CDR3 DNA: TGTGCCAGCAGTTACCGGAACAATGGAGAGACCCAGTACTTC. Translation gives CASSYRNNGETQYF.

The V and J genes are TRBV18 and TRBJ2-1, with D tentatively TRBD1 (5 bases). Deletions cut 0 bases from V and 0 bases from J, with 12 bases between. In germline, CDR1 is KGHSH, CDR2 LQKENI. The CDR3 is 17 amino acids. This CDR3 is CASSPPWGSSSYNEQFF. The DNA of the CDR3 is TGTGCCAGCTCACCACCGTGGGGCAGCAGCTCCTACAATGAGCAGTTCTTC.

This clonotype has at least ten counts. The V call is TRBV7-3, the J call TRBJ2-4; D is possibly TRBD1 or TRBD2 (5 bases each). V was shortened by 5 bases and J by 6 bases, with 17 bases between the two germline ends. This CDR3 contains 15 residues. CDR1 is SGHTA, CDR2 FQGTGA, per germline. CDR3 in DNA: TGTGCCAGCAGCAAGACCGACGGTGGGGGAAACATTCAGTACTTC. Protein product: CASSKTDGGGNIQYF.

The V call is TRBV6-5, the J call TRBJ2-1; D remains unclear. The V and J ends lost 2 bases and 0 bases respectively, with 8 bases between them. Germline V CDR1 and CDR2: MNHEY, SVGAGI. The CDR3 loop spans 15 amino acids. The DNA for the CDR3 is TGTGCCAGCAGTTACGAGCTGGGCTCCTACAATGAGCAGTTCTTC. Translated: CASSYELGSYNEQFF.

J is TRBJ2-1 and V is TRBV6-5, with a possible D match to TRBD1 (5 bases). The V end was cut by 2 bases, the J end by 3 bases, with 8 bases between. This CDR3 contains 14 residues. The germline V gene has CDR1 MNHEY and CDR2 SVGAGI. The DNA for the CDR3 is TGTGCCAGCAGTTACGCGACAGACTACAATGAGCAGTTCTTC. Amino acid sequence: CASSYATDYNEQFF.

The chain recombines TRBV5-1 with TRBJ2-3; TRBD2 aligns across 9 bases. Germline V lookup: CDR1 SGHRS, CDR2 YFSETQ. V lost 2 bases and J lost 4; bases outside the gene matches: 8. The CDR3 sequence is 16 residues long. The CDR3 here is CASSFGAGGPSDTQYF. In DNA, the CDR3 is TGCGCCAGCAGCTTCGGGGCGGGAGGGCCTTCAGATACGCAGTATTTT.

This chain links TRBV5-1 with TRBJ2-5; 9 bases are a match to TRBD2. The germline CDR1 and CDR2 sequences are SGHRS and YFSETQ. This CDR3 is 15 amino acids long. The V and J ends lost 0 bases and 7 bases, in that order; junction bases with no gene match: 7. CDR3 amino acids: CASSLASGIRGTQYF. The DNA of the CDR3 is TGCGCCAGCAGCTTGGCTAGCGGGATACGTGGGACCCAGTACTTC. Supplemented by reference TRBV5-1 and TRBJ2-5, the full variable domain reads KAGVTQTPRYLIKTRGQQVTLSCSPISGHRSVSWYQQTPGQGLQFLFEYFSETQRNKGNFPGRFSGRQFSNSRSEMNVSTLELGDSALYLCASSLASGIRGTQYFGPGTRLLVL.

The V and J genes are TRBV3-2 and TRBJ2-3; the table's TRBD2 call for D was not verified on the DNA. TRBV3-2 is a pseudogene locus. The CDR3 consists of 22 residues. This CDR3 is CASSASGRNSGSLYSGADTQYF. The CDR3 nucleotides read TGTGCCAGCAGCGCCTCCGGGAGGAACTCGGGTAGTCTCTACTCGGGCGCAGATACGCAGTATTTT.

The chain is built from TRBV7-2 and TRBJ2-7; 8 bases are shared with TRBD1. Germline loops: CDR1 SGHTA, CDR2 FQGNSA. CDR3 length: 14 amino acids. V trimming: 3 bases; J trimming: 5 bases; junction bases outside the gene matches: 6. The CDR3 is CASSFQGAFDEQYF. Here the CDR3 DNA reads TGTGCCAGCAGCTTTCAGGGGGCTTTCGACGAGCAGTACTTC.

This clonotype was counted at least ten times. The rearrangement uses TRBV6-2 or TRBV6-3 and TRBJ2-7; no clear D. The CDR3 has 14 residues. The V gene's germline CDR1 is MNHEY and CDR2 SVGEGT. The germline V and J ends were trimmed by 5 bases and 1 base, with 12 bases remaining between them. The CDR3 sequence: CASSKDGFSYEQYF. CDR3 in DNA: TGTGCCAGCAGTAAGGACGGATTTTCCTACGAGCAGTACTTC.

This clonotype was counted ten times or more. This sequence joins TRBV29-1 and TRBJ2-1; 8 bases align to TRBD1. Germline values: CDR1 SQVTM, CDR2 ANQGSEA. With V trimmed by 4 bases and J by 4 bases, 15 bases remained unmatched. This CDR3 is 17 amino acids long. In DNA, the CDR3 is TGCAGCGTTGGGATTGTTTCGGACAGGGTTTTATACAATGAGCAGTTCTTC. Its translation is CSVGIVSDRVLYNEQFF.

This clonotype has ten or more counts. Sequence at one end of the junction differs from germline and may be a read error. The rearrangement joins TRBV5-1 to TRBJ2-7, with TRBD2 matching 7 bases. This CDR3 region has 13 residues. Germline loops: CDR1 SGHRS, CDR2 YFSETQ. For the CDR3, the DNA is TGTGCCAGCAGTTTGGCTAGCGGCTACGAGCAGTACTTC. Amino acid sequence: CASSLASGYEQYF. The variable domain in full, with the rest retrieved from reference TRBV5-1 and TRBJ2-7, is KAGVTQTPRYLIKTRGQQVTLSCSPISGHRSVSWYQQTPGQGLQFLFEYFSETQRNKGNFPGRFSGRQFSNSRSEMNVSTLELGDSALYLCASSLASGYEQYFGPGTRLTVT.

The chain carries TRBV20-1 and TRBJ2-1; 9 bases line up with TRBD2. Per germline, CDR1 DFQATT and CDR2 SNEGSKA (reference sequence). Losses at the gene ends were 3 bases for V and 8 bases for J; bases not matched to a gene: 11. The CDR3 spans 15 residues. CDR3 loop: CSASGRREGRDEQFF. The DNA of the CDR3 is TGCAGTGCTAGTGGTCGGCGGGAGGGCCGGGATGAGCAGTTCTTC.

This clonotype was picked up a small number of times. The chain joins TRBV6-5 to TRBJ2-3; the D is unclear. The CDR3 loop spans 13 amino acids. Germline CDR1 MNHEY, CDR2 SVGAGI. Trimming took off 7 bases at V and 4 bases at J, with 12 bases between the two ends. The CDR3 here is CASTWAPPDTQYF. CDR3 DNA: TGTGCCAGCACTTGGGCTCCCCCAGATACGCAGTATTTT.

This clonotype showed up many times. The gene calls are TRBV12-2 and TRBJ2-1; the table's D call, TRBD1, was not checked against the DNA. TRBV12-2 is annotated as a pseudogene. The CDR3 length is 12 residues. The CDR3 nucleotides are TGTGCAAGTCGCCCGCAGGGTGGCGAGCAGTTCTTC. Residues: CASRPQGGEQFF.

This clonotype was counted a few times. The chain links TRBV4-3 to TRBJ1-2, with TRBD1 matching over 9 bases. This CDR3 is 14 amino acids long. The germline V gene encodes CDR1 LGHNA and CDR2 YSLEER. Losses at the gene ends were 3 bases for V and 8 bases for J; bases not matched to a gene: 7. The CDR3 DNA reads TGCGCCAGCAGCCATTTACAGGGGGCTCGGGGCTACACCTTC. The encoded protein is CASSHLQGARGYTF.

This clonotype has only a few counts. The chain uses TRBV10-2 and TRBJ2-1; D gene uncertain. The V end lost 4 bases, the J end lost 2 bases, and 12 bases lay between the germline ends. Germline V gene sequence: CDR1 WSHSY, CDR2 SAAADI. This CDR3 contains 15 residues. CDR3 coding DNA: TGCGCCAGCAGTGGATTAAGCGTTCCCTACAATGAGCAGTTCTTC. This gives the protein CASSGLSVPYNEQFF.

A few counts support this clonotype. J is TRBJ2-5 and V is TRBV12-3 or TRBV12-4, with D possibly being TRBD2 (5 bases). The CDR3 runs 13 residues. V was cut by 6 bases and J by 2 bases, with 10 bases left in between. This CDR3 reads CASSPGEQETQYF. The CDR3, as DNA: TGTGCCAGCAGCCCCGGGGAGCAAGAGACCCAGTACTTC.

The table lists this clonotype with many counts. V is TRBV7-6 and J is TRBJ2-1; 9 bases are shared with TRBD1. V lost 6 bases and J lost 6; bases outside the gene matches: 9. Germline V CDR1 and CDR2: SGHVS, FNYEAQ. This CDR3 contains 15 residues. CDR3 amino acids: CASSTGTGLFNEQFF. Here the CDR3 DNA reads TGTGCCAGCAGTACCGGGACAGGGCTGTTCAATGAGCAGTTCTTC.

The chain uses TRBV7-8 and TRBJ2-7, with 11 positions matching TRBD1. This CDR3 comprises 15 residues. CDR1 and CDR2 (germline): SGHVS, FQNEAQ. V trimming: 5 bases; J trimming: 2 bases; junction bases outside the gene matches: 5. The CDR3 sequence is CASSLPGQGAYEQYF. The CDR3 DNA sequence: TGTGCCAGCAGCCTCCCGGGACAGGGGGCCTACGAGCAGTACTTC. Combining the CDR3 with reference TRBV7-8 and TRBJ2-7 gives the whole variable domain GAGVSQSPRYKVAKRGQDVALRCDPISGHVSLFWYQQALGQGPEFLTYFQNEAQLDKSGLPSDRFFAERPEGSVSTLKIQRTQQEDSAVYLCASSLPGQGAYEQYFGPGTRLTVT.

The chain couples TRBV7-9 to TRBJ1-6; D gene ambiguous. Germline CDR1 reads SEHNR; CDR2 reads FQNEAQ (reference sequence). The CDR3 is 15 amino acids. The V end lost 6 bases, the J end lost 10 bases, and 19 bases lay between the germline ends. CDR3 sequence: CASSPGSTTLSPLHF. In DNA form, the CDR3 reads TGTGCCAGCAGTCCAGGCAGTACAACCCTGTCACCCCTCCACTTT.

This chain links TRBV20-1 with TRBJ2-1; no clear D. Germline V gives CDR1 DFQATT, CDR2 SNEGSKA (reference sequence). V was clipped by 3 bases and J by 7 bases, with 10 bases between them. The length of the CDR3 is 12 residues. The CDR3 is CSASPVVNEQFF. CDR3 nucleotide sequence: TGCAGTGCTAGCCCGGTAGTTAATGAGCAGTTCTTC.